The clone carrying this T cell receptor (beta chain) has a count of ten or more. Its antigen is not known. This sample was taken from a study of response to subunit inactivated influenza vaccine. This CDR3 has 16 amino acids. The ends were cut back, 5 bases at V and 2 bases at J, with 16 bases in the middle. The germline V gene has CDR1 SGHVS and CDR2 FNYEAQ. TCRdb used MiXCR to reprocess the RT-PCR reads, holding one entry per CDR3 protein. This table has more than 600,000 distinct CDR3 sequences, approximately 18% appearing once. Whole-study findings and limits: Authors suggested each seasonal influenza vaccination recruits few new T cells.

The specimen comprised PBMCs from blood, sampled less than 6 days after vaccination. The TCR originated in a man over 45 who received an inactivated influenza vaccine. The chain has TRBV7-6 and TRBJ2-1; weak D call: TRBD2 (5 bases). The CDR3 protein is CASSVADGSTYNEQFF. The CDR3 bases are TGTGCCAGCAGCGTCGCAGATGGGAGCACCTACAATGAGCAGTTCTTC.